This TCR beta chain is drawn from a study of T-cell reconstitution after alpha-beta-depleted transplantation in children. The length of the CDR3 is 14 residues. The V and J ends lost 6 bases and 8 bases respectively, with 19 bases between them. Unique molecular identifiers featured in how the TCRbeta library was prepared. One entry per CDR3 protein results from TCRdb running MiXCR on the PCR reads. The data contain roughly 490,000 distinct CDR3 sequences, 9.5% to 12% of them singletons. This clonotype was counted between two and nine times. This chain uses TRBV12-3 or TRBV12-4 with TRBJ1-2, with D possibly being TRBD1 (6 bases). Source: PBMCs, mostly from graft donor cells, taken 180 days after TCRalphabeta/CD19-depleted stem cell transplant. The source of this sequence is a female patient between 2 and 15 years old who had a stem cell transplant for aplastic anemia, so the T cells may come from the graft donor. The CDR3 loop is CASRKVEQGEGYTF. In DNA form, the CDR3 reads TGTGCCAGCAGGAAGGTTGAACAGGGTGAGGGCTACACCTTC.